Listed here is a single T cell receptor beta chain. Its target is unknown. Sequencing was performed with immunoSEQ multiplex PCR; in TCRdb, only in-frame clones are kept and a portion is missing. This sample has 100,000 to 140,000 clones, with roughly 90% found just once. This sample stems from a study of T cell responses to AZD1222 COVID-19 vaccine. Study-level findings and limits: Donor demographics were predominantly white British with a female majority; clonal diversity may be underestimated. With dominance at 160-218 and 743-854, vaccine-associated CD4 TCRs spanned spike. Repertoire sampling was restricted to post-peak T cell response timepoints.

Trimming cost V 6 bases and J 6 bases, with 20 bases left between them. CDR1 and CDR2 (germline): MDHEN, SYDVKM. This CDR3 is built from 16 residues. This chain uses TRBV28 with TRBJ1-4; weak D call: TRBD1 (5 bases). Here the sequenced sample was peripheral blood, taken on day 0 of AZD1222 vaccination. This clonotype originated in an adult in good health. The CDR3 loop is CASRPPNGGMYEKLFF. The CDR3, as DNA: TGTGCCAGCAGGCCCCCGAACGGGGGGATGTATGAAAAACTGTTTTTT.